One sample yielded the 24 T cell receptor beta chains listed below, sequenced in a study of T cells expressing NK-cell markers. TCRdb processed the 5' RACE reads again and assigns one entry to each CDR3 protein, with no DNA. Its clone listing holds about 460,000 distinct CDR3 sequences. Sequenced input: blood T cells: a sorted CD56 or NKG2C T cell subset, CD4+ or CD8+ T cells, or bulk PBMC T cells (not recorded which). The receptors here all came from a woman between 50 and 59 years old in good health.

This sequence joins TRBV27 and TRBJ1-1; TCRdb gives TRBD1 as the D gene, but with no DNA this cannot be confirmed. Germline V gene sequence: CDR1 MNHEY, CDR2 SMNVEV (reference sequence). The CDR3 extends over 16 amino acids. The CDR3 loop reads CASSSPRTGSYTEAFF.

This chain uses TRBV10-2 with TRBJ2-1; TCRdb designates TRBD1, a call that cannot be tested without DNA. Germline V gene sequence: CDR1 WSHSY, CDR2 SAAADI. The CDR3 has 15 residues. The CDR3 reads CASSPGEWAYNEQFF.

The CDR3 sequence is CSARGWTETISGEQFF. The chain has TRBV20-1 and TRBJ2-1; TCRdb lists TRBD1, though no DNA is available to test this call. CDR3 length: 16 amino acids. Germline CDR1 and CDR2: DFQATT and SNEGSKA (reference sequence).

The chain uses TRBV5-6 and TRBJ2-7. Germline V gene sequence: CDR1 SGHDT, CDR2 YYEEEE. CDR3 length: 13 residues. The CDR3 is CASSPVIPYEQYF.

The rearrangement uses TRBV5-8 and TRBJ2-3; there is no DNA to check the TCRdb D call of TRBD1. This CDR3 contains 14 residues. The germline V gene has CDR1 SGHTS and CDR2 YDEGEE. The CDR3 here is CASSLYDRPHTQYF.

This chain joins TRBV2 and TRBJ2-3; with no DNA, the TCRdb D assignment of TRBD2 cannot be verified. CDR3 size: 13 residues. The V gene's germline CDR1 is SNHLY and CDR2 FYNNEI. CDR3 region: CASKGLSTDTQYF.

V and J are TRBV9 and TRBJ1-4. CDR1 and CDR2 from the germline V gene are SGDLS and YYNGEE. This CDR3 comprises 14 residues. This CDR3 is CASSVGLLNEKLFF. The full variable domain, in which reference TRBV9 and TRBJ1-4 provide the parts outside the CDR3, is DSGVTQTPKHLITATGQRVTLRCSPRSGDLSVYWYQQSLDQGLQFLIQYYNGEERAKGNILERFSAQQFPDLHSELNLSSLELGDSALYFCASSVGLLNEKLFFGSGTQLSVL.

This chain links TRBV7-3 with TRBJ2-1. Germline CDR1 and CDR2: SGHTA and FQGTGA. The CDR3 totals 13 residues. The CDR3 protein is CASSLGTSREQFF.

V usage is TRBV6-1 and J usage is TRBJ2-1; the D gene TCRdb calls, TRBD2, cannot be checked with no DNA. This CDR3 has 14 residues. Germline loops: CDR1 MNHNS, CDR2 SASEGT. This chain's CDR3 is CASTRSGDYNEQFF.

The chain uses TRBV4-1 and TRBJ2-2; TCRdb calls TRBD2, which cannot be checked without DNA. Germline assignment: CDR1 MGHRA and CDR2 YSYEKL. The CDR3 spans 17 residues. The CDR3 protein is CASSQASAGINTGELFF.

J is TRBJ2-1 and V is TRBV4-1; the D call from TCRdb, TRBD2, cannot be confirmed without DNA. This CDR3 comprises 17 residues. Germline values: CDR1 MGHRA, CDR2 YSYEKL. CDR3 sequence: CASSQAGGLAGSDEQFF.

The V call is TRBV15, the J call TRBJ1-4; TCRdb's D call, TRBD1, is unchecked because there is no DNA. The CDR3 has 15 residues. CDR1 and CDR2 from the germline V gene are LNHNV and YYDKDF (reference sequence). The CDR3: CATSRVGTGEKKLFF.

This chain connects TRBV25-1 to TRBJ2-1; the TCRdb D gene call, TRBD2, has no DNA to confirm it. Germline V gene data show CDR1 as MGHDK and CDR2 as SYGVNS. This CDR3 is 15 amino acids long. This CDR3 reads CASSRLAGGPGEQFF. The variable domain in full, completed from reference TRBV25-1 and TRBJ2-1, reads EADIYQTPRYLVIGTGKKITLECSQTMGHDKMYWYQQDPGMELHLIHYSYGVNSTEKGDLSSESTVSRIRTEHFPLTLESARPSHTSQYLCASSRLAGGPGEQFFGPGTRLTVL.

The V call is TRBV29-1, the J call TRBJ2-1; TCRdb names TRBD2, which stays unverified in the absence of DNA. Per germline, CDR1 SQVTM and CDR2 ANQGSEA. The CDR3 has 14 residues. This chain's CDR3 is CSGSNLAGGPEQFF.

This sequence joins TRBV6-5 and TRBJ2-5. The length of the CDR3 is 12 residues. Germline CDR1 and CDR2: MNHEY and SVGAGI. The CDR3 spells CASRTIGETQYF.

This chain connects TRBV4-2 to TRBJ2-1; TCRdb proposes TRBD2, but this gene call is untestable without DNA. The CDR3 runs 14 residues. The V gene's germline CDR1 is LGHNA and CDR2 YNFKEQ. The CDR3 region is CASSQVRGRGEQFF.

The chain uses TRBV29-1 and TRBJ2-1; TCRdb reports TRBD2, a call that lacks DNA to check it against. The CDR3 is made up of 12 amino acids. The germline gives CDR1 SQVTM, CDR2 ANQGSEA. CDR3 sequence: CSVDSGRNEQFF.

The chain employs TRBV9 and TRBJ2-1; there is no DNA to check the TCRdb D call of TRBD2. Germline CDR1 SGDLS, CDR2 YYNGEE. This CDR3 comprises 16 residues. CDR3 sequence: CASSFGLAGGGGEQFF.

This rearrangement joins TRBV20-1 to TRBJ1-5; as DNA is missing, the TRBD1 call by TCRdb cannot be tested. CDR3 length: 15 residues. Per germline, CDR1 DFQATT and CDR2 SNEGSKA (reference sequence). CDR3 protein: CSARDLTGGNQPQHF.

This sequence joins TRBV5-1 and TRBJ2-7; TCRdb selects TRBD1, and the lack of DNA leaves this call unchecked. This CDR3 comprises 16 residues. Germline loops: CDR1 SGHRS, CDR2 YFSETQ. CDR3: CASSLARGSLGYEQYF.

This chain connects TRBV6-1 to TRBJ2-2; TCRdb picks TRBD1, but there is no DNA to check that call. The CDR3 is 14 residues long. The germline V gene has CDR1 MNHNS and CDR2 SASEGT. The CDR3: CASSTGHLTGELFF.

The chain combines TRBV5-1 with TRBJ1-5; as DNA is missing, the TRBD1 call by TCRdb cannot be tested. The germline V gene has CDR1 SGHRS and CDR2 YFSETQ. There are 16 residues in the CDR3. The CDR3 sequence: CASSLGWEGQPSVQHF.

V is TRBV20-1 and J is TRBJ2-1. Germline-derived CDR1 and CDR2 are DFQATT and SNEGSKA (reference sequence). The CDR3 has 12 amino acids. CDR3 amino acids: CSAKKRYNEQFF.

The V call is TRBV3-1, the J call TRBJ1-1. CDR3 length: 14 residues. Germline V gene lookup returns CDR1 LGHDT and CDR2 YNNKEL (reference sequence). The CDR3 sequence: CASSSRQMNTEAFF.